This TCR beta chain originates from a study of metastatic and nonmetastatic thyroid tumors. About the study: Repertoire comparison spanned blood and tumor or nodule tissue of malignant and benign thyroid patients.

TCRdb re-clonotyped the PCR reads through MiXCR. The table records approximately 90,000 clones, around 7.8% of them present only once. As regards this clone: The antigen is not known.

Trimming left V 8 bases short and J 5 bases short, with 13 bases between. Germline lookup yields CDR1 MNHNS and CDR2 SASEGT. The CDR3 loop spans 14 amino acids. Notes on the study in general: Within blood and tumor, benign nodules reportedly had significantly lower TCR beta diversity than malignant thyroid tumors did.

No treatment of any kind had been given to any patient before thyroid surgery. The receptor was isolated from a female donor with papillary thyroid cancer or a benign thyroid nodule (not recorded which). Some clones in this sample may be carry-over from other donors' samples. The sequencing sample was made of blood. V and J are TRBV6-1 and TRBJ1-6; D not resolved. This chain's CDR3 is CASRKEGNNSPLHF. The CDR3 DNA sequence: TGTGCCAGCCGGAAGGAAGGTAATAATTCACCCCTCCACTTT.